Below, one T cell receptor (beta chain) is given with its context. This clone was seen just once. Its target antigen remains unknown. No base-level quality is on record; no much larger clone is a single base apart. This sample was included in a study of T cell responses to AZD1222 COVID-19 vaccine listed by TCRdb under 2021. About the full investigation: AZD1222 recipients with second doses at about 4 weeks or about 12 weeks were pooled, because spike-specific TCR depth and breadth did not differ between schedules. TCR sequencing was performed for more than 230 trial participants, of whom about 200 were given two doses of AZD1222 and some 26 were given two doses of MenACWY control vaccine. Trial participants were enrolled by age into 18-55, 56-69 and 70-plus year subgroups, with about 150, 27 and 61 TCR-sequenced participants respectively. General findings and caveats noted by the study authors: Because no samples from the day 14 peak response were available, repertoires could be characterized only after the peak T cell response. After two AZD1222 doses, both the breadth and the depth of spike-specific TCRs were significantly higher than at day 0 and than in MenACWY recipients. Nearly half of unique spike-specific TCRs reportedly recognized epitopes outside regions mutated in the B.1.351 and B.1.1.7 variants. Only a handful of AZD1222 recipients were SARS-CoV-2 seropositive at baseline, limiting conclusions about previously exposed vaccinees. The vaccine-associated CD4 TCRs covered the entire spike protein, and the dominant responses fell in regions 160-218 and 743-854. Most participants were white British and females outnumbered males, and the authors suggested that clonal diversity may have been underestimated. The 56-69-year group was small, and its depth increase did not reach significance, likely because of low power.

Interpreted using the paper, the time point label stands for: baseline before first vaccination. Vaccinee samples came from UK trials COV001 and COV002, including a single-blind randomized controlled phase 2/3 trial of AZD1222 (ChAdOx1 nCoV-19) in healthy adults. For TCRbeta chain sequencing, PBMC samples from trial participants were taken at day 0 and at day 28 after the second dose. The CDR3 regions of human TCRbeta chains were analyzed by immunosequencing. The study's own analysis went as follows. Repertoire TCRs were checked for matches against a reference library of SARS-CoV-2-specific TCRs that had been generated using the MIRA antigen-specificity platform. Breadth was defined as the fraction of unique TCRs that were SARS-CoV-2-associated. Depth was defined as the fraction of total T cells that were SARS-CoV-2-associated. Using the MIRA data, each spike-specific TCR was mapped to the spike region that the TCR reacts to and placed in a CD4 or CD8 class. Log10-transformed breadth and depth values were compared by one-way ANOVA with Sidak's multiple comparisons tests. Entries here come from immuneACCESS through TCRdb and include only in-frame sequences with V and J called. Some clones fail to appear in such tables; in the studies checked, an unresolved V gene covers under half of the shortfall, and the cause of the remainder is unknown. V and J calls and clone size are as listed in that table; D and trimming were resolved from the DNA. Across this sample there are more than 150,000 clones, with less than 95% seen only once. Clones ranked in the top ten supply about 0.6% of the sample.

CDR1 and CDR2, looked up from the germline V gene (reference sequence), are SGHKS and YYEKEE. V sheds 2 bases and J sheds 6 bases, leaving 5 bases between their ends. The CDR3 holds 12 amino acids from the cysteine to the phenylalanine. Solely the CDR3 DNA is kept, with 36 bases framed from the first base. The sequencing used peripheral blood, collected on day 0 of AZD1222 vaccination. The TCR comes from an adult in good health. The receptor chain draws on TRBV5-5 and TRBJ2-2, with the identity of the D gene unclear. The DNA reads as follows: TGTGCCAGCAGCTTAATAGCCGGGGAGCTGTTTTTT. This sequence encodes CASSLIAGELFF.